This record covers a single T cell receptor beta chain. It lacks a known antigen. Per-base quality was not reported, and no clone a single base away is much larger than it. These data are taken from a study of blood T cell repertoires in COVID-19 (dated by TCRdb to between 2020 and 2021). Context from the whole study: The collaborator samples originated in the United States, Italy and Spain and spanned the acute and convalescent phases of COVID-19. The prospective study material was composed of cDNA or gDNA derived from T cells, B-cell-depleted T cells, or PBMCs. The dataset comprised deeply sampled blood TCRbeta repertoires from subjects exposed to, actively infected with, or recovered from COVID-19. The repertoires were released in a freely available public database intended as a resource for research on the immune response to SARS-CoV-2. The samples were drawn from the first 160 participants of the ongoing ImmuneRACE study and from 950 to 1,500 subjects provided by 6 global collaborators. A de-identified subject ID, COVID-19 status, age in years and sex were almost always included in the sample metadata. Where available, HLA class I and class II types were obtained from metadata supplied by the sample provider rather than from assay-based typing.

The collaborating institutions used their own protocols to collect whole blood in K2EDTA tubes. For TCRbeta analysis, collaborators shipped samples as frozen whole blood, isolated PBMCs, or DNA extracted from either of those sample types. Reading from cysteine to phenylalanine, the CDR3 counts 11 amino acids. Only the CDR3 DNA stays, 33 bases, in frame from base 1. Deletion took 4 bases off V and 3 bases off J, with a span of 3 bases between the germline ends. CDR1 and CDR2 were assigned from the germline V gene (reference sequence) as SEHNR and FQNEAQ. What the authors observed across the whole study: The amount of clinical and demographic metadata varied by source and participant and was provided uncurated.

TCRbeta CDR3 regions were amplified from genomic DNA by means of the immunoSEQ Assay, a bias-controlled multiplex PCR. Per the source publication's procedure: The number of nucleated cells in each sample was estimated by amplification of reference gene primers within the assay. To quantify the absolute abundance of each unique TCRbeta CDR3 rearrangement, sequence reads were collapsed and filtered. For each sample, productive Simpson clonality was calculated by taking the square root of Simpson's diversity index across productive rearrangements. TCRdb took this table from immuneACCESS and kept in-frame rearrangements with V and J called. Such tables lack part of the clones; where checked against another copy, unresolved V genes explain under half of the gap, and the rest is unexplained. The V and J calls and clone size were taken over from that table, and D and trimming were inferred from the DNA. The sample yields 50,000 to 85,000 clones; roughly nine tenths were counted once. The ten largest clones take up around 7% of the sample.

This TCR derives from a human donor in a cohort sampled during active COVID-19. The sample taken for sequencing was peripheral blood. The sequence is built from TRBV7-9 and TRBJ2-5; a confident D gene designation cannot be given. The CDR3 has the sequence CASSSKETQYF. The nucleotides are TGTGCCAGCAGCTCCAAAGAGACCCAGTACTTC. With the rest looked up from the reference TRBV7-9 and TRBJ2-5 genes rather than sequenced, the full variable domain is DTGVSQNPRHKITKRGQNVTFRCDPISEHNRLYWYRQTLGQGPEFLTYFQNEAQLEKSRLLSDRFSAERPKGSFSTLEIQRTEQGDSAMYLCASSSKETQYFGPGTRLLVL.